These 14 T cell receptor beta chains originate from one sample sequenced in a study of T cell responses to AZD1222 COVID-19 vaccine. TCRdb's table, derived via immunoSEQ multiplex PCR, lists solely in-frame clones and lacks some. In the table there are some 120,000 clones, 89% of which are singletons. Sequenced here: peripheral blood, sampled on day 0 of AZD1222 vaccination. The receptor source for this set is an adult in good health.

The chain carries TRBV4-1 and TRBJ1-2; 10 bases fit TRBD1. V lost 4 bases, J lost 3 bases, and 5 bases stayed unmatched. Germline-derived CDR1 and CDR2 are MGHRA and YSYEKL. CDR3 length: 15 residues. CDR3 bases: TGCGCCAGCAGCCCGAGACAGGGGGCGGACTATGGCTACACCTTC. This codes for CASSPRQGADYGYTF.

The CDR3: CSVALEAVVYGQDYSNYGYTF. CDR3 nucleotide sequence: TGCAGCGTTGCTCTGGAAGCCGTGGTATACGGACAGGACTACTCTAACTATGGCTACACCTTC. This chain connects TRBV29-1 to TRBJ1-2, with TRBD1 identical over 7 bases. The CDR3 has 21 residues. The V gene end was trimmed by 4 bases and the J gene end by 0 bases; junction bases not matched to a gene: 26. Germline V gene lookup returns CDR1 SQVTM and CDR2 ANQGSEA.

The V call is TRBV28, the J call TRBJ2-3; TRBD2 agrees at 9 bases. CDR1 and CDR2 (germline): MDHEN, SYDVKM. This CDR3 has 15 residues. V lost 8 bases and J lost 2; bases outside the gene matches: 8. The CDR3 DNA sequence: TGTGCCAGCCAGACCGGGACTAGCTACACAGATACGCAGTATTTT. Residues: CASQTGTSYTDTQYF.

The CDR3 nucleotides are TGTGCCAGCAGCCCCCCTGCGACAGGGGCGAATGAGCAGTTCTTC. Residues: CASSPPATGANEQFF. The V gene is TRBV27, the J gene TRBJ2-1, with TRBD1 identical over 8 bases. Germline trimming cut 6 bases from V and 7 bases from J; bases unmatched to any gene: 11. The CDR3 is 15 amino acids. CDR1 and CDR2 from the germline V gene are MNHEY and SMNVEV (reference sequence).

Only one count was recorded for this clone. In DNA, the CDR3 is TGTGCCAGCTCACCACAGGGCAGTACGAACACTGAAGCTTTCTTT. This gives the protein CASSPQGSTNTEAFF. The V and J genes are TRBV18 and TRBJ1-1; D is undetermined. Trimming pared 1 base from V and 1 base from J, leaving 10 bases between. This CDR3 is 15 amino acids long. Germline CDR1 and CDR2: KGHSH and LQKENI.

This clone appeared a few times. The CDR3 coding sequence is TGTGCCAGCAGCCAAGCCCGGGCCCAAGGCGGAGGCGAGCAGTACTTC. As protein: CASSQARAQGGGEQYF. V and J are TRBV3-1 (or the pseudogene TRBV3-2) and TRBJ2-7, with D maybe TRBD2 (5 bases). The germline V and J ends were trimmed by 1 base and 6 bases, with 19 bases remaining between them. Germline lookup yields CDR1 LGHDT and CDR2 YNNKEL (reference sequence). The length of the CDR3 is 16 residues.

The chain carries TRBV21-1 and TRBJ1-2; the table names TRBD1, a call not compared with the DNA. TRBV21-1 is deemed a pseudogene. CDR3 length: 16 amino acids. DNA of the CDR3: TGTGCCAAGGGGATGGGGCGGTCCACCACTAACTATGGCTACACCTTC. It is translated as CAKGMGRSTTNYGYTF.

The CDR3 nucleotides are TGTGCCAGCAGTTTGGTGGGGGAGACCCAGTACTTC. Translating it yields CASSLVGETQYF. This chain connects TRBV12-3 or TRBV12-4 to TRBJ2-5; no reliable D call. CDR3 length: 12 residues. The V and J ends lost 3 bases and 5 bases respectively, with 7 bases between them.

The chain recombines TRBV29-1 with TRBJ2-7, with D hard to call. Per the germline V gene, CDR1 is SQVTM and CDR2 is ANQGSEA. The CDR3 runs to 14 residues. The V gene lost 7 bases and the J gene lost 3 bases, with 19 bases spanning the gap. The chain's CDR3 is CSAFLQTPRYEQYF. The DNA of the CDR3 is TGCAGCGCTTTTCTCCAGACTCCCCGCTACGAGCAGTACTTC.

This clone was picked up one time. V is TRBV5-8 and J is TRBJ2-1; 8 nucleotides agree with TRBD1. CDR1 and CDR2 (germline): SGHTS, YDEGEE. CDR3 size: 15 residues. V lost 4 bases, J lost 1 base, and 4 bases stayed unmatched. The CDR3 nucleotides read TGTGCCAGCAGCCAGACAGGGGATTCCTACAATGAGCAGTTCTTC. Translated: CASSQTGDSYNEQFF.

The chain links TRBV5-1 to TRBJ1-1; D might be TRBD1 (5 bases). The germline V gene has CDR1 SGHRS and CDR2 YFSETQ. V lost 4 bases, J lost 0 bases, and 16 bases lay in between. The CDR3 length is 16 residues. The CDR3 spells CASSSSGQGVNTEAFF. Written as DNA, the CDR3 is TGCGCCAGCAGCAGCAGCGGTCAGGGCGTGAACACTGAAGCTTTCTTT.

This rearrangement joins TRBV28 to TRBJ1-1, with D tentatively TRBD1 (6 bases). Trimming took off 5 bases at V and 6 bases at J, with 13 bases between the two ends. Germline CDR1 reads MDHEN; CDR2 reads SYDVKM. This CDR3 contains 13 residues. DNA for the CDR3: TGTGCCAGCAGTCCAAGGGGGGCGGCTGAAGCTTTCTTT. Protein sequence: CASSPRGAAEAFF.

This sequence joins TRBV5-4 and TRBJ1-2; 8 bases match TRBD1. V trimming: 3 bases; J trimming: 5 bases; junction bases outside the gene matches: 18. The CDR3 sequence is 18 residues long. CDR1 is SGHNT, CDR2 YYREEE, per germline (reference sequence). CDR3 loop: CASSSLKGQGQGWYGYTF. The CDR3 nucleotides are TGTGCCAGCAGCTCCCTTAAGGGGCAAGGACAGGGCTGGTATGGCTACACCTTC.

The chain uses TRBV4-1 and TRBJ1-2, with a possible D match to TRBD1 (6 bases). Trimming took 3 bases from V and 5 from J, leaving 13 bases between them. CDR1 and CDR2 from the germline V gene are MGHRA and YSYEKL. This CDR3 is built from 14 residues. The CDR3 loop reads CASSQQDSLYGYTF. As DNA, the CDR3 is TGCGCCAGCAGCCAGCAGGACAGCCTATATGGCTACACCTTC.